This T cell receptor beta chain was sequenced in a study of cytomegalovirus exposure and HLA in healthy donors (dated by TCRdb to about 2017). Concerning the study at large: In an earlier analysis of fewer than 750 of the donors, approximately 260 Gb of sequence data and 90 million to 120 million unique TCR beta sequences from 150 million to 200 million T cells were reported. In a later analysis, previously published TCR beta repertoires from 666 donors were re-analyzed and high-resolution HLA genotyping was added so that TCR occurrence patterns could be studied. Besides the first cohort of 500 to 700 subjects, a separate validation cohort made up of roughly 120 different subjects was used. In an earlier analysis of around 540 of the donors, high-throughput TCR beta sequencing was used to judge whether each TCR beta V gene segment behaved as functional or pseudogenic. Several DR-DQ haplotypes were handled as single units for association and clustering because linkage in the cohort was strong. The study aimed to test whether cataloging public T cell receptors could reveal signatures of past pathogen exposure. A later genetic analysis took genome-wide SNP genotypes for about three fifths of the 666 donors and used that subset as a discovery cohort. An early release covering around 630 HLA-typed donors comprised 250 to 350 gigabases of sequencing data and tens of millions of unique TCR sequences. Class I and class II HLA loci were covered by the typing at four-digit resolution. Of the 350 to 450 genotyped donors, roughly 76% were placed in the genetic ancestry cluster associated with self-reported Caucasian donors. The number of donors typed differed by locus, with about 629-630 for A, B, C, DRB1 and DQB1, roughly 520 for DQA1, 606 for DPA1, and about 450 for DPB1. Using immunosequencing, the study profiled T cell repertoires from approximately 700 subjects and related those repertoires to cytomegalovirus serostatus. To predict cytomegalovirus infection status, the study combined high-throughput TCR immunosequencing, statistical association of individual TCRs with disease status, and machine learning. All discovery cohort repertoires had been generated on a single sequencing platform. Among around 400 genotyped donors of the cohort, an average of around 250,000 unique TCR beta nucleotide sequences was sequenced per donor, of which about 18% were non-productive. Donor age, sex, ethnicity and CMV serostatus were compiled alongside the repertoire data. Rather than drawing on any new phenotypic data, the later analysis identified candidate immune exposures from TCR beta sequences and the way those sequences occurred across donors. What the work shows at the level of the full study, not this receptor alone: While some public TCRs were present in many individuals, most TCR sequences turned up only very rarely across donors. The authors suggested that the approach could potentially be generalized to other disease states and immunological phenotypes. A few of the identified cytomegalovirus-associated TCR beta chains were confirmed in vitro to be specific for cytomegalovirus antigens. A later analysis found that HLA-associated TCR beta chains were more clonally expanded and had lower generation probabilities than equally common non-associated chains. Immune exposure information for the cohort was limited to CMV serostatus. A total of 150 to 200 TCR beta chains were listed by the study as associated with cytomegalovirus. V-gene and J-gene trimming of TCR beta chains was associated with a missense DCLRE1C variant in a later genetic analysis, and the association was replicated in an independent cohort. According to a later analysis, parvovirus B19, influenza, CMV and Epstein-Barr virus appeared linked to several top co-occurrence clusters. In a later analysis, the rate of TCR association differed among HLA loci, with DRB1 alleles having the most associated TCRs and HLA-C alleles having the fewest. Correlated functional status among segregating V segments might reflect linkage disequilibrium, but an unknown experimental factor could not be ruled out. HLA typing was unavailable for some donors at each locus, so association tests used only the typed subset. According to a later genetic analysis, donors in an Asian-associated ancestry cluster had fewer N-insertions in productive TCRs than the roughly 670-donor mean. A group of highly shared sequence variants was considered likely to be a technical artifact of the sequencing pipeline. Cytomegalovirus status was reported to be diagnosed by the classifier with high specificity and sensitivity in both the original and validation cohorts. A later analysis found that most CMV-associated TCR beta chains appeared HLA-restricted, with HLA associations seemingly driven largely by CMV exposure. Specific HLA alleles were associated with roughly 17,000 TCR beta sequences at a false discovery rate of 0.05 in a later analysis. Assigning TCR associations to individual alleles was difficult when HLA alleles, especially DR and DQ, strongly co-occurred. The presence/absence analyses assumed that sequencing depth was roughly uniform across donors, and that assumption may not be true. Seventeen rarely observed V segments, including chromosome 9 orphons, were excluded from the earlier analysis of almost 600 of the donors because counts were too low. In an earlier analysis of some 540 of the donors, most TCR beta V segments appeared in productive rearrangements about 87% or about 30% of the time, broadly matching IMGT annotations. Some IMGT-functional V segments, including TRBV6-2 and TRBV6-3, could not be told apart with the 87-base-pair reads, so those segments were excluded. In this cohort, only TCR beta chains were sequenced, and detectable features were limited by the absence of alpha or paired-chain data. A further reported finding was that TCR beta sequences accurately predicted the HLA-A and HLA-B alleles for most subjects in the first cohort.

The library relied on the immunoSEQ multiplex PCR assay. The multiplex PCR relied on a mix of 60 forward primers for TCR Vbeta segments and 13 reverse primers for TCR Jbeta segments. The CDR3 region of rearranged TCR beta genes was amplified from genomic DNA with a multiplex PCR assay. On the Illumina HiSeq System, the amplified TCR beta libraries were sequenced as 87-base-pair reads. Per the original workflow: Across the 600 to 700 repertoires, a later analysis counted tens of millions of unique TCR beta chains, roughly 11 million of which were shared by at least two donors. To remove PCR and sequencing errors, raw reads were error-corrected and collapsed into unique sequences using a nearest-neighbor algorithm that merged closely related sequences. Alignment of CDR3 sequences to IMGT reference sequences was used to assign V, D and J gene segments. Each retained sequence needed at least a six-nucleotide match to both a V gene segment and a J gene segment. A rearrangement was called productive if the CDR3 had no stop codons and remained in frame with V and J, and every other rearrangement was called non-productive. Following IMGT convention, CDR3 was defined as the stretch from the second conserved V-encoded cysteine to the conserved J-encoded phenylalanine. In an earlier analysis of around 540 of the donors, sequences lacking an unambiguous match to a single V gene segment were excluded. An earlier analysis of about 600 of the donors called V segments functional above 56.7% productive rearrangements and segregating when the between-donor standard deviation exceeded 5%. A statistical classification framework was developed to diagnose cytomegalovirus status using the catalog of TCR beta chain sequences. A later analysis assigned V and J genes by comparing TCR nucleotide sequences with IMGT/GENE-DB human TR gene sequences. In a later analysis, CDR3 sequences and most-parsimonious VDJ recombination scenarios were assigned using the TCRdist pipeline. A later analysis defined each TCR beta chain by its CDR3 amino acid sequence plus V-gene family, and excluded reads lacking a unique V-gene family. A later analysis removed several hundred highly shared, low-generation-probability nucleotide sequences to deal with suspected cross-contamination and a sequencing artifact. For each public chain, a later analysis derived a clonal expansion index from normalized ranks of inferred template counts within each repertoire. In a later analysis, generation probabilities were computed using a VDJ recombination model fitted to out-of-frame rearrangements, and the results were checked against IGoR. A later analysis scored TCR-TCR, TCR-HLA and TCR-CMV co-occurrence with hypergeometric tests, applying a repertoire-size bias correction to TCR pairs. False discovery rates were estimated in a later analysis by permuting HLA or CMV assignments 20 times. In a later analysis, co-occurring TCRs were grouped using DBSCAN, and TCRdist sequence similarity was added for clustering within HLA-allele-positive subsets. Repertoires with fewer than 30,000 or more than 120,000 public chains were left out of co-occurrence clustering, as were about five repertoires with anomalous nucleotide sharing. The source is immuneACCESS, and TCRdb retained only in-frame sequences with V and J called. Part of the clones is not carried over; for the studies checked, unresolved V genes explain less than half of this, and the remainder is unexplained. V, J and clone size derive from that table, while D and trimming were established from the DNA sequence. Per the sample table, the count is over 100,000 clones. The top ten clones comprise under 7% of the sample.

The CDR3 goes from the cysteine to the phenylalanine over 15 residues. Left in the record is the CDR3 DNA by itself, 45 bases read in frame from the first base. V lost 6 bases and J lost 0 bases; the stretch between them is 12 bases long. The germline V gene (reference sequence) gives CDR1 as MNHEY and CDR2 as SMNVEV. Remarks on this clone: Its antigen is not yet known.

The cohort was made up of under 800 healthy bone marrow donors. All cohort members were sampled while nominally healthy, although unrecorded immune exposures were likely present. The donor tested CMV seropositive, placing the donor among the 290 or so seropositive members of the cohort. Each donor provided a peripheral blood sample, and peripheral blood mononuclear cells were used for TCR beta sequencing. The Qiagen DNeasy Blood Extraction Kit was used to extract genomic DNA from the blood cell samples. This receptor was taken from a man aged 35-49 years in good health and CMV-seropositive. The sample was PBMCs. The rearranged segments are TRBV27 and TRBJ1-5, with the D gene not clear enough to name. The CDR3 protein is CASRQAYYSNQPQHF. Here is the DNA: TGTGCCAGCAGGCAAGCCTATTATAGCAATCAGCCCCAGCATTTT.